One sample yielded the 30 T cell receptor beta chains listed below, sequenced in a study of T cell responses to AZD1222 COVID-19 vaccine. Only in-frame clones appear in the TCRdb table, and some are missing; sequencing was by immunoSEQ multiplex PCR. Among about 140,000 clones listed, over 75% were seen once. Sequences were derived from peripheral blood, sampled on day 0 of AZD1222 vaccination. The receptors here all came from an adult in good health.

The V call is TRBV10-3, the J call TRBJ2-5; D unclear. V was trimmed by 5 bases and J by 9 bases, leaving 16 bases between them. The germline V gene encodes CDR1 ENHRY and CDR2 SYGVKD. CDR3 length: 13 amino acids. CDR3 in amino acids: CAISPSFVEAQYF. DNA of the CDR3: TGTGCCATCAGTCCGTCTTTCGTTGAGGCCCAGTACTTC.

The chain joins TRBV19 to TRBJ1-5; D gene unclear. This CDR3 has 14 amino acids. Trimming cost V 0 bases and J 4 bases, with 7 bases left between them. Germline CDR1 and CDR2: LNHDA and SQIVND (reference sequence). The CDR3 DNA reads as TGTGCCAGTAGTATAGAACCCTTTAATCAGCCCCAGCATTTT. It translates to CASSIEPFNQPQHF. Full variable domain (remainder filled in from reference TRBV19 and TRBJ1-5): DGGITQSPKYLFRKEGQNVTLSCEQNLNHDAMYWYRQDPGQGLRLIYYSQIVNDFQKGDIAEGYSVSREKKESFPLTVTSAQKNPTAFYLCASSIEPFNQPQHFGDGTRLSIL.

The gene calls are TRBV6-2 or TRBV6-3 and TRBJ2-2; 13 bases fit TRBD2. Unmatched junction bases numbered 11, after V lost 4 bases and J lost 0 bases. CDR3 length: 20 amino acids. Per the germline V gene, CDR1 is MNHEY and CDR2 is SVGEGT. The CDR3 protein is CASSLSIPGLAGTNTGELFF. The CDR3, as DNA: TGTGCCAGCAGTTTAAGCATCCCGGGACTAGCGGGAACGAACACCGGGGAGCTGTTTTTT.

In DNA form, the CDR3 reads TGTGCCAGTAGTATACGCGCGGACAGAAATGAAAAACTGTTTTTT. Residues: CASSIRADRNEKLFF. The chain employs TRBV19 and TRBJ1-4; D is perhaps TRBD1 (6 bases). Germline CDR1 is LNHDA and CDR2 is SQIVND (reference sequence). The CDR3 spans 15 residues. V was clipped by 2 bases and J by 5 bases, with 12 bases between them.

V gene TRBV24-1 combines with J gene TRBJ2-1; possibly TRBD2 for D (7 bases). The germline CDR1 and CDR2 sequences are KGHDR and SFDVKD. V lost 7 bases and J lost 0, with 18 bases in between. This CDR3 region has 17 residues. The CDR3 here is CATSPTGGPSSYNEQFF. The DNA of the CDR3 is TGTGCCACCAGCCCCACCGGGGGGCCCAGCTCCTACAATGAGCAGTTCTTC.

In this sample, this clone turned up a few times. This sequence joins TRBV10-3 and TRBJ2-5; tentative D call: TRBD2 (5 bases). The CDR3 totals 15 residues. The V end was cut by 4 bases, the J end by 1 base, with 13 bases between. Germline V lookup: CDR1 ENHRY, CDR2 SYGVKD. The CDR3 protein is CAISAREYAQETQYF. The CDR3 coding sequence is TGTGCCATCAGTGCGAGGGAATACGCCCAAGAGACCCAGTACTTC.

This chain uses TRBV19 with TRBJ2-3; 13 positions agree with TRBD2. Trimming removed 3 bases from V and 3 bases from J; junction bases left unmatched: 9. This CDR3 spans 18 amino acids. Germline assignment: CDR1 LNHDA and CDR2 SQIVND (reference sequence). The DNA of the CDR3 is TGTGCCAGTAGTATGGAACTAGCGGGGGGGGTAGCAACAGATACGCAGTATTTT. As protein: CASSMELAGGVATDTQYF.

The gene calls are TRBV11-2 and TRBJ2-1; 11 bases line up with TRBD1. Germline V CDR1 and CDR2: SGHAT, FQNNGV. This CDR3 is 17 amino acids long. V trimming: 0 bases; J trimming: 7 bases; junction bases outside the gene matches: 8. CDR3: CASSLEPGQGGGNEQFF. CDR3 DNA sequence: TGTGCCAGCAGCTTAGAACCGGGACAGGGGGGAGGTAATGAGCAGTTCTTC.

The chain combines TRBV4-1 with TRBJ2-7; the D is unclear. Germline CDR1 reads MGHRA; CDR2 reads YSYEKL. Trimming cost V 4 bases and J 2 bases, with 18 bases left between them. The CDR3 has 16 amino acids. The CDR3: CASSPNRAYNTYEQYF. Written as DNA, the CDR3 is TGCGCCAGCAGCCCGAACAGAGCCTACAACACCTACGAGCAGTACTTC.

The chain carries TRBV19 and TRBJ1-4; no clear D. V lost 4 bases to trimming and J lost 8 bases, with 8 bases between them. Germline CDR1 and CDR2: LNHDA and SQIVND (reference sequence). The CDR3 covers 12 residues. The CDR3, as DNA: TGTGCCAGTAGTAACCCCAGAGAAAAACTGTTTTTT. Amino acids: CASSNPREKLFF. The variable domain in full, completed from reference TRBV19 and TRBJ1-4, reads DGGITQSPKYLFRKEGQNVTLSCEQNLNHDAMYWYRQDPGQGLRLIYYSQIVNDFQKGDIAEGYSVSREKKESFPLTVTSAQKNPTAFYLCASSNPREKLFFGSGTQLSVL.

The chain carries TRBV11-3 and TRBJ2-1; 9 nucleotides align to TRBD2. This CDR3 contains 15 residues. The junction had 0 bases not matched to a gene; V was cut back by 3 bases and J by 0 bases. Germline-derived CDR1 and CDR2 are SGHNT and YENEEA. CDR3 sequence (DNA): TGTGCCAGCAGCTTGGGACTAGCCTCCTACAATGAGCAGTTCTTC. This sequence encodes CASSLGLASYNEQFF.

V and J are TRBV24-1 and TRBJ2-1; D is possibly TRBD1 or TRBD2 (5 bases each). Germline values: CDR1 KGHDR, CDR2 SFDVKD. The CDR3 loop spans 15 amino acids. V lost 12 bases to trimming and J lost 4 bases, with 21 bases between them. CDR3 sequence reads: CASGGRGTPYNEQFF. The CDR3 bases are TGTGCCTCCGGCGGCAGAGGGACCCCTTACAATGAGCAGTTCTTC.

The genes are TRBV5-4 and TRBJ1-4, with TRBD1 identical over 7 bases. V shed 0 bases, J shed 6 bases, and the junction held 8 bases outside the gene matches. The CDR3 length is 16 residues. The germline V gene encodes CDR1 SGHNT and CDR2 YYREEE (reference sequence). The CDR3 bases are TGTGCCAGCAGCTTGGACATGGGAACAGGGGATGAAAAACTGTTTTTT. This sequence encodes CASSLDMGTGDEKLFF.

The chain recombines TRBV6-4 with TRBJ2-3; TRBD2 agrees at 9 bases. Germline V gives CDR1 MRHNA, CDR2 SNTAGT. With V trimmed by 0 bases and J by 3 bases, 7 bases remained unmatched. The CDR3 sequence is 17 residues long. This CDR3 reads CASSDSPASGVTDTQYF. The CDR3 DNA follows: TGTGCCAGCAGTGACTCGCCCGCTAGCGGGGTGACAGATACGCAGTATTTT.

The rearrangement links TRBV27 to TRBJ2-1; possible D gene TRBD2, 5 bases. The CDR3 loop spans 11 amino acids. V was shortened by 4 bases and J by 12 bases, with 10 bases between the two germline ends. Germline CDR1 is MNHEY and CDR2 is SMNVEV (reference sequence). CDR3 DNA: TGTGCCAGCAGTTGGTCGGAGGTGCAGTTCTTC. Translated: CASSWSEVQFF.

The chain has TRBV5-1 and TRBJ1-2, with TRBD1 identical over 8 bases. From germline, CDR1 is SGHRS and CDR2 YFSETQ. The trim removed 4 bases at V and 1 base at J, leaving 6 bases unmatched. The CDR3 covers 15 residues. The CDR3 coding sequence is TGCGCCAGCAGCATAGGACAGGGTGGTAACTATGGCTACACCTTC. Translating it yields CASSIGQGGNYGYTF.

In nucleotides, the CDR3 is TGTGCCTACACCCGACCGGGACTTTGGCCTGGCGAGCAGTACTTC. It yields the protein CAYTRPGLWPGEQYF. The chain recombines TRBV5-4 with TRBJ2-7; D may be TRBD2 (6 bases). This CDR3 has 15 amino acids. Looked up from germline, CDR1 is SGHNT and CDR2 is YYREEE (reference sequence). V lost 10 bases and J 6 bases, leaving 26 bases between the germline ends.

The chain carries TRBV5-5 and TRBJ2-7; D call uncertain. With 4 bases removed from V and 6 bases from J, the gap between germline ends came to 11 bases. This CDR3 contains 12 residues. CDR1 and CDR2 (germline): SGHKS, YYEKEE (reference sequence). The CDR3 region is CASSPGSGEQYF. CDR3 nucleotide sequence: TGTGCCAGCAGCCCCGGGTCAGGCGAGCAGTACTTC.

This clone was counted between two and nine times. The chain's CDR3 is CASSEASGGYNEQFF. The CDR3 DNA reads as TGTGCCAGCAGTGAAGCGTCGGGGGGGTACAATGAGCAGTTCTTC. The gene calls are TRBV2 and TRBJ2-1, with 8 bases matching TRBD2. Germline V lookup: CDR1 SNHLY, CDR2 FYNNEI. The J segment lost 4 bases and the V segment lost 0 bases, leaving 2 bases of the junction unmatched. The CDR3 covers 15 residues.

This clone was seen a single time. The V gene is TRBV18, the J gene TRBJ2-7, with 12 nucleotides matching TRBD1. This CDR3 has 22 amino acids. Germline lookup yields CDR1 KGHSH and CDR2 LQKENI. V gave up 5 bases and J gave up 2 bases; unmatched junction bases: 25. CDR3 sequence (DNA): TGTGCCAGCTCAGGACCGGGACAGGGGGCCCTTTGGTTAGCGGGCAGTCCCTACGAGCAGTACTTC. This codes for CASSGPGQGALWLAGSPYEQYF.

A remark on this clone: Within the sample, other DNA sequences also encode this same CDR3. The chain employs TRBV5-1 and TRBJ2-5; D gene ambiguous. V was trimmed by 1 base and J by 3 bases, leaving 1 base between them. The CDR3 is made up of 11 amino acids. Germline lookup yields CDR1 SGHRS and CDR2 YFSETQ. In nucleotides, the CDR3 is TGCGCCAGCAGCTTGAAAGAGACCCAGTACTTC. This codes for CASSLKETQYF.

The chain links TRBV11-3 to TRBJ2-7; TRBD2 matches 10 bases. The junction had 4 bases not matched to a gene; V was cut back by 1 base and J by 4 bases. The germline gives CDR1 SGHNT, CDR2 YENEEA. The CDR3 length is 15 residues. This CDR3 reads CASSLVSSGSYEQYF. The CDR3, as DNA: TGTGCCAGCAGCTTAGTCTCTAGCGGGAGTTACGAGCAGTACTTC.

The gene calls are TRBV2 and TRBJ1-4; D unclear. CDR3 length equals 12 residues. Germline V gene sequence: CDR1 SNHLY, CDR2 FYNNEI. The V end lost 7 bases, the J end lost 8 bases, and 11 bases lay between the germline ends. The CDR3 nucleotides read TGTGCCAGCACCCATCAGCCCGAAAAACTGTTTTTT. Its translation: CASTHQPEKLFF.

This clone was counted a few times. J is TRBJ1-3 and V is TRBV6-6, with unresolved D. CDR1 and CDR2 from the germline V gene are MNHNY and SVGAGI (reference sequence). Trimming removed 2 bases from V and 0 bases from J, with 5 bases in between. The CDR3 has 14 amino acids. CDR3: CASSYEVSGNTIYF. CDR3 coding DNA: TGTGCCAGCAGTTACGAGGTCTCTGGAAACACCATATATTTT.

The J gene is TRBJ1-1, the V gene TRBV4-2; 9 nucleotides match TRBD1. J lost 3 bases, V lost 0 bases, and 5 bases had no gene match. Germline CDR1 LGHNA, CDR2 YNFKEQ. The CDR3 loop spans 16 amino acids. The CDR3 DNA reads TGTGCCAGCAGCCAAGAGCTTGGGACAGGGCACACTGAAGCTTTCTTT. The encoded protein is CASSQELGTGHTEAFF.

CDR3: CASGGTGAKYFYSNQPQHF. CDR3 in DNA: TGTGCCAGCGGGGGGACAGGGGCAAAATACTTCTATAGCAATCAGCCCCAGCATTTT. The V gene is TRBV6-4, the J gene TRBJ1-5; 10 positions match TRBD1. CDR1 and CDR2 (germline): MRHNA, SNTAGT. V was pared by 8 bases and J by 0 bases, with 16 bases of the junction left unmatched. The CDR3 sequence is 19 residues long.

J is TRBJ2-2 and V is TRBV7-9; a weak D match, TRBD1 (5 bases). V was trimmed by 1 base and J by 2 bases, leaving 11 bases between them. Germline CDR1 and CDR2: SEHNR and FQNEAQ (reference sequence). The CDR3 length is 16 residues. DNA for the CDR3: TGTGCCAGCAGCTTAGGTCCAGGGATAAACACCGGGGAGCTGTTTTTT. Amino acids: CASSLGPGINTGELFF.

The gene calls are TRBV10-3 and TRBJ1-1; the D is unclear. Trimming cost V 4 bases and J 1 base, with 19 bases left between them. The CDR3 totals 17 residues. Per germline, CDR1 ENHRY and CDR2 SYGVKD. CDR3: CAISGGLGPEGNTEAFF. The CDR3 region has the DNA TGTGCCATCAGTGGGGGATTAGGCCCCGAGGGGAACACTGAAGCTTTCTTT.

The chain combines TRBV12-3 or TRBV12-4 with TRBJ2-7; D ambiguous. There are 13 residues in the CDR3. V was clipped by 5 bases and J by 2 bases, with 10 bases between them. The CDR3 nucleotides are TGTGCCAGCAGTAAAGGACGGACCTACGAGCAGTACTTC. This codes for CASSKGRTYEQYF.

J is TRBJ1-1 and V is TRBV3-1 (or the pseudogene TRBV3-2); D remains ambiguous. V gave up 7 bases and J gave up 7 bases, with 13 bases separating them. The CDR3 spans 12 residues. Germline assignment: CDR1 LGHDT and CDR2 YNNKEL (reference sequence). DNA for the CDR3: TGTGCCAGCAACCACCCCGAAGGTGAAGCTTTCTTT. Protein: CASNHPEGEAFF.